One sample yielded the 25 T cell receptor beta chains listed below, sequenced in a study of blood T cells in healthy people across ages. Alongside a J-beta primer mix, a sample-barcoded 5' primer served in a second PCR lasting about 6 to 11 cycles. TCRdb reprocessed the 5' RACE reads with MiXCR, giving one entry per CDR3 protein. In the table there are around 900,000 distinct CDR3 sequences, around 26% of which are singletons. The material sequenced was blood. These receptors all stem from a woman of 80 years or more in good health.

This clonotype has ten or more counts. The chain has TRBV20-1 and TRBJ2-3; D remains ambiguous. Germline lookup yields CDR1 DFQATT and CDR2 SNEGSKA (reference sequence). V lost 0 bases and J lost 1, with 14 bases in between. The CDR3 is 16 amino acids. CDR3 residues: CSARDFARIRTDTQYF. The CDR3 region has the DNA TGCAGTGCTAGAGATTTCGCCCGGATCCGCACAGATACGCAGTATTTT.

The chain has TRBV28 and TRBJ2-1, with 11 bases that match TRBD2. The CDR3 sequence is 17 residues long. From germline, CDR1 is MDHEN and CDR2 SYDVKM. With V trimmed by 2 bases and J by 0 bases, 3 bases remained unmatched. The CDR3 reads CASSLLAGGLSYNEQFF. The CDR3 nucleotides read TGTGCCAGCAGTTTACTAGCGGGAGGCCTCTCCTACAATGAGCAGTTCTTC.

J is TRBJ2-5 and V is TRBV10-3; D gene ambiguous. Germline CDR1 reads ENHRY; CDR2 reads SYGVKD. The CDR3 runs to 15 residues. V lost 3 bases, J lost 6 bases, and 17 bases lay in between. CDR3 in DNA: TGTGCCATCAGTGAATCCAGGCAGGTCGAAAAGACCCAGTACTTC. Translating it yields CAISESRQVEKTQYF.

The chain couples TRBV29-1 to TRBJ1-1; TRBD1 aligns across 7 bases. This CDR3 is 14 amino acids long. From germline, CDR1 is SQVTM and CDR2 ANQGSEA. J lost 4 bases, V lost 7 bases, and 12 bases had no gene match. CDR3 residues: CSAARGQAGTEAFF. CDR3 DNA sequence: TGCAGCGCTGCCAGAGGACAGGCAGGCACTGAAGCTTTCTTT.

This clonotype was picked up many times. The CDR3 nucleotides are TGCGCCAGCAGCCAAGATTTTAGCGGGGGATACAATGAGCAGTTCTTC. Protein sequence: CASSQDFSGGYNEQFF. J is TRBJ2-1 and V is TRBV4-1, with 9 bases that match TRBD2. Germline V CDR1 and CDR2: MGHRA, YSYEKL. The trim removed 0 bases at V and 4 bases at J, leaving 4 bases unmatched. The CDR3 consists of 16 residues.

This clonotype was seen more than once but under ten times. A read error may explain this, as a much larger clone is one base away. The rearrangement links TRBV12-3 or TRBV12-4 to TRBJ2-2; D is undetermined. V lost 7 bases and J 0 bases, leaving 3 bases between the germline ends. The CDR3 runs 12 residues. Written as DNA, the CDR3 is TGTGCCAGCAACCCGAACACCGGGGAGCTGTTTTTT. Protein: CASNPNTGELFF.

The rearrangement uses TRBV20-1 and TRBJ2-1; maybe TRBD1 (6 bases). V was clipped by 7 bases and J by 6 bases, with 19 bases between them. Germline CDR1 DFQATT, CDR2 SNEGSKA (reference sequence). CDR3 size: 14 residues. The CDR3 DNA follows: TGCAGTGGGGACACTTTGTATCCCCCCAATGAGCAGTTCTTC. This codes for CSGDTLYPPNEQFF.

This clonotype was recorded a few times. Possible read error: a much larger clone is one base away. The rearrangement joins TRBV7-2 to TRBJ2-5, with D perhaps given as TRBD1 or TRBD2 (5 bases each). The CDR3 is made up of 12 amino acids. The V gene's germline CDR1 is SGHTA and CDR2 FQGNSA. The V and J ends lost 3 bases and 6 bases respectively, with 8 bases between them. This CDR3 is CASSLGRKTQYF. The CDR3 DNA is TGTGCCAGCAGCTTGGGACGGAAGACCCAGTACTTC.

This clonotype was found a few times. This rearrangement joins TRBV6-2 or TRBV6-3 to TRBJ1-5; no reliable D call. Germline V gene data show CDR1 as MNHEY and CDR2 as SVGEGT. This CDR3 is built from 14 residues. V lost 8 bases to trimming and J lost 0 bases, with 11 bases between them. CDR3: CASGSYNSNQPQHF. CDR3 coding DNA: TGTGCCAGCGGGAGCTATAATAGCAATCAGCCCCAGCATTTT.

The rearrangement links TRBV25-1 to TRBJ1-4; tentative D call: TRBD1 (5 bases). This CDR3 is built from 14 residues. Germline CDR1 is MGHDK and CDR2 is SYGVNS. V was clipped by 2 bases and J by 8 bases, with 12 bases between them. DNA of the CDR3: TGTGCCAGCAGTGAAGTGGGGGGGAGAGAAAAACTGTTTTTT. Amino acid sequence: CASSEVGGREKLFF.

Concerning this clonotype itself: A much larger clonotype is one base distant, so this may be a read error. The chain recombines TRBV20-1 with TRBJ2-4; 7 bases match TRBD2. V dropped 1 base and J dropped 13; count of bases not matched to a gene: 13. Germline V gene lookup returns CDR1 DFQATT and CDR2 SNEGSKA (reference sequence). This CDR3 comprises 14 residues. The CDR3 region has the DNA TGCAGTGCTAGAGGGGGACTACAAAAAGACACCCAGTACTTC. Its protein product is CSARGGLQKDTQYF.

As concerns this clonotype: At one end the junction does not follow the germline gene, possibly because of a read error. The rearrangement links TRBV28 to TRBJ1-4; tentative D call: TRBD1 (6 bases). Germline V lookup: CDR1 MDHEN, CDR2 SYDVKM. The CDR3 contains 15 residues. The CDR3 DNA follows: TGTGCCAGCAGTTTAGGGGGGGCGCGGGACGAAAAACGGTTTTTT. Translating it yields CASSLGGARDEKRFF.

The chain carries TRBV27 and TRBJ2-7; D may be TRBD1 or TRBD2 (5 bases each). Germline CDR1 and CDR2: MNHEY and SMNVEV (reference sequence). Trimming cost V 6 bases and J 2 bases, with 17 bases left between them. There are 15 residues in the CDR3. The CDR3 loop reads CASRRKGGHAYEQYF. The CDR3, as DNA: TGTGCCAGCAGACGAAAAGGAGGACATGCCTACGAGCAGTACTTC.

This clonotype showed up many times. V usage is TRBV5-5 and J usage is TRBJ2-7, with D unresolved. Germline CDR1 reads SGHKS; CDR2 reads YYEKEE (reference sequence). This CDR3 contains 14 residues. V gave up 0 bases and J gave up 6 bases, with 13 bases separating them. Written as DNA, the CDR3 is TGTGCCAGCAGCTTGGGGCAGCCACTACTCGAGCAGTACTTC. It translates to CASSLGQPLLEQYF.

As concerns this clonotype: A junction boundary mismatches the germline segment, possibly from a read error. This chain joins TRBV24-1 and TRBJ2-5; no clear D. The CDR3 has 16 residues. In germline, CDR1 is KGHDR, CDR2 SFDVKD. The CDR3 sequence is CTTSDSRNGFQETQYF. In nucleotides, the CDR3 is TGTACCACCAGTGATTCCCGCAACGGGTTCCAAGAGACCCAGTACTTC.

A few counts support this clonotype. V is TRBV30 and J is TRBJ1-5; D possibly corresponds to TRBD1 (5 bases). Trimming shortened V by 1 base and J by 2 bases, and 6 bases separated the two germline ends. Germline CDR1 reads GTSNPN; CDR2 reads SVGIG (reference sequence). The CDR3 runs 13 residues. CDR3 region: CAWSEQGNQPQHF. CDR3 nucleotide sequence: TGTGCCTGGAGTGAACAGGGCAATCAGCCCCAGCATTTT.

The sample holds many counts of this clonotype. The DNA of the CDR3 is TGTGCCAGCAGCCAAACTGCTAGCGGAGAGACCCAGTACTTC. The encoded protein is CASSQTASGETQYF. V gene TRBV3-1 combines with J gene TRBJ2-5; 7 nucleotides align to TRBD2. The V segment lost 2 bases and the J segment 4 bases; nucleotides outside the gene matches: 4. Germline V gene sequence: CDR1 LGHDT, CDR2 YNNKEL (reference sequence). The CDR3 has 14 residues.

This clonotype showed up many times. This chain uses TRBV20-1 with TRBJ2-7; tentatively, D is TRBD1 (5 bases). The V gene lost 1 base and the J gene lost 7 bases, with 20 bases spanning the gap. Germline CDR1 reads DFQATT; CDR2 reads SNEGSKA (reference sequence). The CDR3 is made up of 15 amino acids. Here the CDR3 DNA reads TGCAGTGCTAGAGCAGTCCAGGCAGGGAAGGGAGAGCAGTACTTC. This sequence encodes CSARAVQAGKGEQYF.

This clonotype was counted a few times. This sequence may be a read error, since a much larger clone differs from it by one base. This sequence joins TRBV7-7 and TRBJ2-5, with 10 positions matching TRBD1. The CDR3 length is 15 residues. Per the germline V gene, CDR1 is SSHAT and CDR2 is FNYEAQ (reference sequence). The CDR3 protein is CASSLGNGQGDEQYF. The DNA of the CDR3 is TGTGCTAGCAGCCTAGGAAATGGACAGGGGGATGAGCAGTACTTC.

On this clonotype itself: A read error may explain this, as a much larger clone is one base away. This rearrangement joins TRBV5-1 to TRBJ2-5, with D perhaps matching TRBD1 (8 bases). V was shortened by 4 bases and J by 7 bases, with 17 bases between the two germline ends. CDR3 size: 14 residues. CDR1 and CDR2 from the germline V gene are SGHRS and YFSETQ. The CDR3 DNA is TGCGCCAGCAGCCGACAGGGGTCGGGAGGGACCCAGTACTTC. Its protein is CASSRQGSGGTQYF. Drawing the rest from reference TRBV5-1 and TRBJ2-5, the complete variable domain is KAGVTQTPRYLIKTRGQQVTLSCSPISGHRSVSWYQQTPGQGLQFLFEYFSETQRNKGNFPGRFSGRQFSNSRSEMNVSTLELGDSALYLCASSRQGSGGTQYFGPGTRLLVL.

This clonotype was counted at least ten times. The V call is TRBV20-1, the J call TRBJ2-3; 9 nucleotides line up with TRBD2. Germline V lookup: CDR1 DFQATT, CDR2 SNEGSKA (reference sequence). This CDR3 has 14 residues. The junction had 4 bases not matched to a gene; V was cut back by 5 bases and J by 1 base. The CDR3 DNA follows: TGCAGTGCTGCGCTAGCGGGGCGCACAGATACGCAGTATTTT. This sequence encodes CSAALAGRTDTQYF.

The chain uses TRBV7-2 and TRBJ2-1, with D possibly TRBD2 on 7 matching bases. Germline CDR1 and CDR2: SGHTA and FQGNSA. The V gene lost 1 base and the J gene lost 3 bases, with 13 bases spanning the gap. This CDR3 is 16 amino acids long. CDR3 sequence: CASSLVGGTIYNEQFF. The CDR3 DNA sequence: TGTGCCAGCAGCTTAGTAGGGGGGACTATCTACAATGAGCAGTTCTTC.

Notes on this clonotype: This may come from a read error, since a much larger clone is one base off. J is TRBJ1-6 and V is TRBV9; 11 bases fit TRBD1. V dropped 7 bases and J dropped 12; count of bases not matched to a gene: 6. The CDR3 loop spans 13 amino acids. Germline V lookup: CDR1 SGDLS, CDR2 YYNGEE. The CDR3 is CASGQGAGLPLHF. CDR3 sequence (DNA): TGTGCCAGCGGACAGGGGGCCGGTTTACCCCTCCACTTT.

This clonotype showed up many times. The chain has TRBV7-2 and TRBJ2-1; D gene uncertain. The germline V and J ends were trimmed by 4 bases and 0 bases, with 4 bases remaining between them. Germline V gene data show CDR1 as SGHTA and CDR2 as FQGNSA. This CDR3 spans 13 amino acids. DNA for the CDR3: TGTGCCAGCAGCTACACCTCCTACAATGAGCAGTTCTTC. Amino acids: CASSYTSYNEQFF.

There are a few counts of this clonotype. CDR3 coding DNA: TGTGCCAGCAAGGAACGAAGGGGATATGGCTACACCTTC. Amino acids: CASKERRGYGYTF. This sequence joins TRBV6-2 or TRBV6-3 and TRBJ1-2; possible D gene TRBD1, 5 bases. Trimming took off 7 bases at V and 5 bases at J, with 14 bases between the two ends. This CDR3 spans 13 amino acids. CDR1 and CDR2 (germline): MNHEY, SVGEGT.